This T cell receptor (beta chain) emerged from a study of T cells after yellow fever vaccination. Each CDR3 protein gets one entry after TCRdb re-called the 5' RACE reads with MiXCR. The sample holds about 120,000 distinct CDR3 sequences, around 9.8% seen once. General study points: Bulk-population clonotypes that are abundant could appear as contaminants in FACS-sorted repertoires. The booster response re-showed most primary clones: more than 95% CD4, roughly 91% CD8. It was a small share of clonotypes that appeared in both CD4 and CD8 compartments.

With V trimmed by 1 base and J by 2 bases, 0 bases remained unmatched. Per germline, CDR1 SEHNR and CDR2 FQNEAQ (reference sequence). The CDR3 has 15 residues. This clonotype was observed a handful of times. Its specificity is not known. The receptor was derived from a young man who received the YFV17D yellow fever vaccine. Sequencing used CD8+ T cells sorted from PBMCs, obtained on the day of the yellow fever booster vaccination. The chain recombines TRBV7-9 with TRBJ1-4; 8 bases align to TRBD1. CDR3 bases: TGTGCCAGCAGCTTAGGACAGGGGACTAATGAAAAACTGTTTTTT. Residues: CASSLGQGTNEKLFF.